The 8 T cell receptor beta chains listed next were all sequenced from one sample in a study of CD8 T cells in ankylosing spondylitis (dated by TCRdb to the late 2010s). The method behind the library was 5' RACE. Sequencer: Illumina HiSeq 2500. The public sequencing data were trimmed at Q25 with fastp and processed into clonotypes with MiXCR by TCRdb, which kept only in-frame beta chains. Every CDR3 protein is listed once, alongside the most common genes and DNA of its rows. The sample records around 220,000 distinct CDR3 sequences, roughly 18% of which are singletons. The top ten constitute about 42% of the sample. No antigens are known for them. General findings and caveats noted by the study authors: A TCR beta motif of several highly homologous amino acid variants appeared characteristic of blood from ankylosing spondylitis patients.

The sample consisted of blood, either unsorted or a sorted T cell fraction (not recorded which). The receptors here all came from a male donor with ankylosing spondylitis.

The sample holds one count of this clonotype. The rearrangement uses TRBV27 and TRBJ2-1; possible D gene TRBD2, 7 bases. V lost 3 bases and J lost 4, with 10 bases in between. The V gene's germline CDR1 is MNHEY and CDR2 SMNVEV (reference sequence). The CDR3 has 14 residues. The chain's CDR3 is CASSFGGAYNEQFF. CDR3 in DNA: TGTGCCAGCAGTTTTGGGGGGGCGTACAATGAGCAGTTCTTC.

The rearrangement uses TRBV30 and TRBJ2-3; TRBD2 might be the D (6 bases). The germline V gene has CDR1 GTSNPN and CDR2 SVGIG (reference sequence). This CDR3 has 14 amino acids. V shed 3 bases and J shed 2 bases, with 12 bases lying between them. CDR3 in amino acids: CAWSGSGITDTQYF. DNA for the CDR3: TGTGCCTGGAGCGGGAGCGGAATCACAGATACGCAGTATTTT.

This clonotype was seen only a few times. The J gene is TRBJ2-1, the V gene TRBV7-8; D might be TRBD2 (5 bases). Germline loops: CDR1 SGHVS, CDR2 FQNEAQ. CDR3 length equals 16 residues. V was trimmed by 5 bases and J by 2 bases, leaving 16 bases between them. CDR3 DNA: TGTGCCAGCAGCCTTAGGGTGGGAGTTGCCTACAATGAGCAGTTCTTC. As protein: CASSLRVGVAYNEQFF. The whole variable domain, filled in from reference TRBV7-8 and TRBJ2-1, reads GAGVSQSPRYKVAKRGQDVALRCDPISGHVSLFWYQQALGQGPEFLTYFQNEAQLDKSGLPSDRFFAERPEGSVSTLKIQRTQQEDSAVYLCASSLRVGVAYNEQFFGPGTRLTVL.

This clonotype appeared a few times. V and J are TRBV29-1 and TRBJ2-3, with a possible D match to TRBD1 (5 bases). CDR1 and CDR2 from the germline V gene are SQVTM and ANQGSEA. This CDR3 contains 13 residues. Between the trimmed V and J ends, which lost 7 bases and 4 bases, there was a span of 15 bases. This CDR3 reads CSAEGVVADTQYF. CDR3 DNA sequence: TGCAGCGCGGAAGGGGTTGTGGCAGATACGCAGTATTTT.

The chain employs TRBV5-6 and TRBJ2-3, with 10 bases identical to TRBD2. Germline V gene sequence: CDR1 SGHDT, CDR2 YYEEEE. CDR3 length: 11 amino acids. The V and J ends lost 7 bases and 12 bases, in that order; junction bases with no gene match: 5. The CDR3 protein is CASGSGRAQYF. CDR3 coding DNA: TGTGCCAGCGGAAGCGGGAGGGCCCAGTATTTT.

The chain joins TRBV12-3 or TRBV12-4 to TRBJ1-4, with 7 bases matching TRBD1. CDR3 length: 15 amino acids. V was pared by 6 bases and J by 6 bases, with 10 bases of the junction left unmatched. This CDR3 reads CASRGEGGWDEKLFF. For the CDR3, the DNA is TGTGCCAGCAGGGGAGAAGGGGGCTGGGATGAAAAACTGTTTTTT.

This clonotype showed up many times. The chain uses TRBV29-1 and TRBJ2-1; TRBD1 matches 8 bases. The CDR3 has 14 residues. The junction had 9 bases not matched to a gene; V was cut back by 4 bases and J by 7 bases. From germline, CDR1 is SQVTM and CDR2 ANQGSEA. The DNA for the CDR3 is TGCAGCGTTGCTGCCCAGGGGGCGAGGAATGAGCAGTTCTTC. Protein sequence: CSVAAQGARNEQFF.

There are a few counts of this clonotype. This sequence joins TRBV7-3 and TRBJ1-2; TRBD1 aligns across 9 bases. This CDR3 comprises 13 residues. Trimming at V came to 4 bases and at J to 9 bases, leaving 6 bases not matched to a gene. Germline CDR1 is SGHTA and CDR2 is FQGTGA. CDR3 residues: CASSSTGQGRYTF. The CDR3 DNA reads as TGTGCCAGCAGCTCGACGGGACAGGGACGCTACACCTTC.